This T cell receptor (beta chain) was recovered during a study of tumor and adjacent non-tumor tissue in lung cancer. Study-wide background: Aged about 31 to 80 years, patients included nine to eleven men and several women with stage I to III disease. Samples averaged roughly 4.2 million productive TCRbeta reads each.

A remark on this clonotype: The antigen remains undetermined.

Three rounds of nested PCR, following a modified ARM-PCR protocol, produced the TCRbeta library. TCRdb fed the multiplex PCR reads into MiXCR, producing one record per CDR3 protein. The sample holds around 210,000 distinct CDR3 sequences; 71% are singletons and the top ten take 25%. Study conclusions and caveats: Top 100 clones took a larger repertoire share in normal lung.

The length of the CDR3 is 17 residues. CDR1 SQVTM and CDR2 ANQGSEA come from the germline V gene. Trimming removed 1 base at V and 5 bases at J, with 21 bases between. RNA was extracted from bulk tissue without any cell sorting. Donors were chemotherapy-naive, newly diagnosed lung cancer surgical patients in China, August–late 2014. Material: lung tumor tissue. The chain recombines TRBV29-1 with TRBJ2-1, with D perhaps given as TRBD1 or TRBD2 (6 bases each). The clonotype comes from a man between 60 and 75 years old with non-small cell lung cancer. In nucleotides, the CDR3 is TGCAGCGTTGAAGGAGGGGGAGGTTGGATGGATCACAATGAGCAGTTCTTC. Its translation is CSVEGGGGWMDHNEQFF.